The rows below give T cell receptor beta chains drawn from one sample of a study of CD8+ T cells in alopecia areata. Only in-frame clones appear in the TCRdb table, and some are missing; sequencing was by immunoSEQ multiplex PCR. The sample gives around 110,000 clones, roughly 84% of which show up once; roughly 23% is in the top ten. Material: CD8+ T cells sorted from blood, obtained at week 24, from a patient treated with tofacitinib. The receptors shown here come from a human donor with alopecia areata. The CDR3 runs from the conserved cysteine through the conserved F or W. A D gene is named only where the DNA matches it firmly. Clone size is shown for a subset of rows, as once, few, many or a class of expanded clone.

15	TRBV9	TRBJ2-2	-	-	CASSVSGENTGELFF	TGTGCCAGCAGCGTCAGTGGGGAGAACACCGGGGAGCTGTTTTTT
15	TRBV4-1	TRBJ2-1	TRBD2	-	CASSHPGGVFNEQFF	TGCGCCAGCAGCCACCCCGGGGGGGTCTTCAATGAGCAGTTCTTC
11	TRBV29-1	TRBJ2-7	-	-	CSVPGSYEQYF	TGCAGCGTTCCCGGCTCCTACGAGCAGTACTTC
15	TRBV6-5	TRBJ2-3	TRBD1	-	CASSLGQRSTDTQYF	TGTGCCAGCAGTTTGGGACAGCGCAGCACAGATACGCAGTATTTT
11	TRBV5-8	TRBJ2-1	-	-	CASSPRNEQFF	TGTGCCAGCAGCCCCCGCAATGAGCAGTTCTTC
16	TRBV5-1	TRBJ2-2	TRBD1	-	CASSPGQGAYTGELFF	TGCGCCAGCAGCCCTGGACAGGGGGCGTACACCGGGGAGCTGTTTTTT
16	TRBV4-3	TRBJ1-3	-	-	CASSQDATVSGNTIYF	TGCGCCAGCAGCCAAGACGCCACAGTCTCTGGAAACACCATATATTTT
14	TRBV7-2	TRBJ2-3	TRBD2	-	CASSLSGGTDTQYF	TGTGCCAGCAGCCTGAGCGGGGGAACAGATACGCAGTATTTT
12	TRBV7-2	TRBJ2-1	-	once	CASSWPRDEQFF	TGTGCCAGCAGTTGGCCTAGGGATGAGCAGTTCTTC
14	TRBV4-1	TRBJ2-7	-	-	CASSQGHSTYEQYF	TGCGCCAGCAGCCAAGGCCACTCCACCTACGAGCAGTACTTC
15	TRBV7-9	TRBJ1-2	-	-	CASSLGTVNNYGYTF	TGTGCCAGCAGCTTAGGGACAGTAAACAACTATGGCTACACCTTC
13	TRBV6-1	TRBJ1-1	TRBD1	-	CAITGGLNTEAFF	TGTGCCATTACAGGGGGACTGAACACTGAAGCTTTCTTT
16	TRBV7-2	TRBJ2-7	-	-	CASSHANPGFSYEQYF	TGTGCCAGCAGCCACGCTAACCCAGGGTTCTCCTACGAGCAGTACTTC
14	TRBV11-3	TRBJ1-1	TRBD1	once	CASSLSGGSTEAFF	TGTGCCAGCAGCTTATCAGGGGGTTCCACTGAAGCTTTCTTT
14	TRBV2	TRBJ2-1	TRBD2	-	CASRREGMYNEQLF	TGTGCCAGCAGAAGGGAGGGGATGTACAATGAGCAGCTCTTC
14	TRBV7-2	TRBJ2-3	-	-	CASSFMNITDTQYF	TGTGCCAGCAGCTTCATGAACATCACAGATACGCAGTATTTT
12	TRBV29-1	TRBJ2-7	TRBD1	-	CSAGTGDYEQYF	TGCAGCGCTGGGACAGGAGACTACGAGCAGTACTTC
13	TRBV30	TRBJ1-1	TRBD1	-	CAWSAGGNTEAFF	TGTGCCTGGAGTGCAGGGGGGAACACTGAAGCTTTCTTT
14	TRBV30	TRBJ2-7	-	-	CAWSARQAIYEQYF	TGTGCCTGGAGTGCTAGACAGGCGATATACGAGCAGTACTTC
13	TRBV27	TRBJ1-1	-	-	CASSLVLDGRLRF	TGTGCCAGCAGTTTAGTTCTGGACGGCAGGCTTAGGTTT
15	TRBV4-1	TRBJ1-5	-	once	CASSRRDSVNQPQHF	TGCGCCAGCAGCAGACGGGATTCAGTAAATCAGCCCCAGCATTTT
14	TRBV4-2	TRBJ2-7	-	-	CASSQDLVSYEQYF	TGTGCCAGCAGCCAAGATTTGGTCTCCTACGAGCAGTACTTC